Shown below are 29 T cell receptor beta chains from a single sample sequenced in a study of post-analysis software for immune sequencing data. Unique molecular identifiers tagged the TCR beta cDNA libraries. MiXCR was run by TCRdb on the PCR reads, yielding one entry per CDR3 protein. This repertoire shows roughly 650,000 distinct CDR3 sequences, 55% to 70% found once; its top ten account for approximately 10%. Points from the study as a whole: TRBV segments more frequent in patients than in controls numbered about 5 and included TRBV5-6, TRBV5-1 and TRBV20-1.

The antigens of these receptors remain unknown. Sequencing was performed on blood. These receptors came from a girl under 10 years old with multiple sclerosis.

This chain uses TRBV27 with TRBJ2-1; 9 nucleotides agree with TRBD1. There are 15 residues in the CDR3. Germline V gives CDR1 MNHEY, CDR2 SMNVEV (reference sequence). V lost 3 bases and J lost 7; bases outside the gene matches: 7. CDR3 sequence: CASSFLGTGKNEQFF. The DNA for the CDR3 is TGTGCCAGCAGTTTTCTCGGGACAGGGAAGAATGAGCAGTTCTTC.

As DNA, the CDR3 is TGTGCCAGCAGCCCGCTAGGCACCGGGGAGCTGTTTTTT. It yields the protein CASSPLGTGELFF. The chain couples TRBV4-2 to TRBJ2-2, with no clear D. The V end lost 4 bases, the J end lost 4 bases, and 7 bases lay between the germline ends. The V gene's germline CDR1 is LGHNA and CDR2 YNFKEQ. The CDR3 consists of 13 residues.

V usage is TRBV20-1 and J usage is TRBJ1-1; D possibly corresponds to TRBD1 (6 bases). This CDR3 region has 16 residues. CDR1 is DFQATT and CDR2 is SNEGSKA in the germline V gene (reference sequence). V dropped 0 bases and J dropped 1 base, with 15 bases sitting between them. The CDR3 is CSARDLQGWGNTEAFF. The CDR3 bases are TGCAGTGCTAGAGATCTTCAGGGGTGGGGGAACACTGAAGCTTTCTTT.

The V call is TRBV5-1, the J call TRBJ2-1, with 8 nucleotides matching TRBD1. The J segment lost 6 bases and the V segment lost 4 bases, leaving 9 bases of the junction unmatched. In germline, CDR1 is SGHRS, CDR2 YFSETQ. CDR3 size: 15 residues. The CDR3 protein is CASSPPQGARNEQFF. In nucleotides, the CDR3 is TGCGCCAGCAGCCCCCCCCAGGGGGCGCGCAATGAGCAGTTCTTC.

The chain is built from TRBV28 and TRBJ1-5; D is uncertain. V was shortened by 3 bases and J by 8 bases, with 5 bases between the two germline ends. Germline lookup yields CDR1 MDHEN and CDR2 SYDVKM. There are 11 residues in the CDR3. The CDR3 sequence is CASSFSEPQHF. DNA for the CDR3: TGTGCCAGCAGTTTCTCGGAGCCCCAGCATTTT. Complete variable domain (other parts from reference TRBV28 and TRBJ1-5): DVKVTQSSRYLVKRTGEKVFLECVQDMDHENMFWYRQDPGLGLRLIYFSYDVKMKEKGDIPEGYSVSREKKERFSLILESASTNQTSMYLCASSFSEPQHFGDGTRLSIL.

The chain has TRBV20-1 and TRBJ2-1; 13 nucleotides line up with TRBD2. The CDR3 loop spans 16 amino acids. With 1 base clipped from V and 9 bases from J, the junction kept 9 bases outside the gene matches. The germline V gene has CDR1 DFQATT and CDR2 SNEGSKA (reference sequence). CDR3 sequence (DNA): TGCAGTGCTAGAGGACTAGCGGGGGGTCTAAGCCGTGAGCAGTTCTTC. It is translated as CSARGLAGGLSREQFF.

The CDR3 region has the DNA TGCGCCAGCAGCCAAGGCCCCGGCGAGAGTGAAAAACTGTTTTTT. As protein: CASSQGPGESEKLFF. This rearrangement joins TRBV4-1 to TRBJ1-4; D call uncertain. The CDR3 extends over 15 amino acids. The germline V and J ends were trimmed by 1 base and 7 bases, with 13 bases remaining between them. Germline V gene lookup returns CDR1 MGHRA and CDR2 YSYEKL.

Here the CDR3 DNA reads TGTGCCAGCAGTTCCCTCAGGGGCGAGCAGTACTTC. Protein sequence: CASSSLRGEQYF. The chain links TRBV27 to TRBJ2-7; D might be TRBD1 (6 bases). CDR1 MNHEY and CDR2 SMNVEV come from the germline V gene (reference sequence). The V end lost 4 bases, the J end lost 6 bases, and 10 bases lay between the germline ends. The CDR3 loop spans 12 amino acids.

The chain is built from TRBV29-1 and TRBJ2-5, with D possibly called TRBD1 or TRBD2 (6 bases each). Germline assignment: CDR1 SQVTM and CDR2 ANQGSEA. The CDR3 totals 14 residues. Trimming stripped 4 bases from V and 5 bases from J, with 17 bases between. CDR3 protein: CSVVVGGSGETQYF. For the CDR3, the DNA is TGCAGCGTTGTGGTGGGGGGCAGCGGGGAGACCCAGTACTTC.

The V and J genes are TRBV6-6 and TRBJ2-3; 15 bases agree with TRBD2. Germline V gene lookup returns CDR1 MNHNY and CDR2 SVGAGI (reference sequence). The CDR3 is made up of 16 amino acids. V lost 5 bases, J lost 4 bases, and 4 bases stayed unmatched. CDR3 nucleotide sequence: TGTGCCAGCAGTCGCGGGACTAGCGGGAGGTCAGATACGCAGTATTTT. Amino acids: CASSRGTSGRSDTQYF.

The rearrangement links TRBV11-2 to TRBJ2-7, with D possibly TRBD2 on 5 matching bases. V was cut by 1 base and J by 2 bases, with 15 bases left in between. The CDR3 is 16 residues long. Germline V lookup: CDR1 SGHAT, CDR2 FQNNGV. This CDR3 reads CASSLVMREPPYEQYF. In DNA, the CDR3 is TGTGCCAGCAGCTTAGTCATGAGGGAGCCACCCTACGAGCAGTACTTC.

The V call is TRBV20-1, the J call TRBJ2-5, with a tentative D call TRBD2 (5 bases). The CDR3 length is 12 residues. Germline V gives CDR1 DFQATT, CDR2 SNEGSKA (reference sequence). V lost 7 bases to trimming and J lost 2 bases, with 11 bases between them. CDR3 nucleotide sequence: TGCAGTGGCTTCGGGATTCAAGAGACCCAGTACTTC. Translated: CSGFGIQETQYF.

This clonotype has only one observation. Germline and junction disagree at one end, which may indicate a read error. The V call is TRBV10-3, the J call TRBJ2-2, with D perhaps matching TRBD2 (6 bases). CDR3 length equals 17 residues. Germline CDR1 ENHRY, CDR2 SYGVKD. The CDR3 spells CAVSESGSGANTGELFF. The CDR3 DNA reads as TGTGCCGTCAGTGAGTCAGGTAGCGGAGCGAACACCGGGGAGCTGTTTTTT.

V gene TRBV20-1 combines with J gene TRBJ2-3; unclear D gene. Germline loops: CDR1 DFQATT, CDR2 SNEGSKA (reference sequence). V was pared by 3 bases and J by 2 bases, with 9 bases between. This CDR3 region has 13 residues. The CDR3 reads CSARSVNTDTQYF. DNA for the CDR3: TGCAGTGCTAGGTCCGTGAACACAGATACGCAGTATTTT.

The V call is TRBV5-6, the J call TRBJ2-7; D unclear. Looked up from germline, CDR1 is SGHDT and CDR2 is YYEEEE. The CDR3 is made up of 15 amino acids. Trimming removed 2 bases at V and 1 base at J, with 13 bases between. The CDR3 region has the DNA TGTGCCAGCAGCTTCACGTCGTCAGCGTCCTACGAGCAGTACTTC. As protein: CASSFTSSASYEQYF.

The rearrangement links TRBV6-2 or TRBV6-3 to TRBJ1-2, with D unresolved. CDR3 length: 14 residues. The V end lost 2 bases, the J end lost 1 base, and 8 bases lay between the germline ends. CDR1 MNHEY and CDR2 SVGEGT come from the germline V gene. The CDR3 DNA reads TGTGCCAGCAGTTACCAAGGAGATAACTATGGCTACACCTTC. Translating gives CASSYQGDNYGYTF.

There are a few counts of this clonotype. The genes are TRBV20-1 and TRBJ2-3; 9 nucleotides align to TRBD1. The CDR3 is made up of 19 amino acids. Germline values: CDR1 DFQATT, CDR2 SNEGSKA (reference sequence). V was pared by 0 bases and J by 2 bases, with 15 bases of the junction left unmatched. The CDR3 nucleotides read TGCAGTGCTAGAGATTTAGGACAGGGGACTCCATCCTACACAGATACGCAGTATTTT. Protein product: CSARDLGQGTPSYTDTQYF.

The rearrangement uses TRBV6-2 or TRBV6-3 and TRBJ1-2, with D hard to call. Between the trimmed V and J ends, which lost 2 bases and 2 bases, there was a span of 12 bases. Germline values: CDR1 MNHEY, CDR2 SVGEGT. The CDR3 runs to 15 residues. The DNA for the CDR3 is TGTGCCAGCAGTTACCAACCTGCAGACAACTATGGCTACACCTTC. Its translation: CASSYQPADNYGYTF.

The V gene is TRBV7-2, the J gene TRBJ2-5; D uncertain. V was shortened by 5 bases and J by 5 bases, with 9 bases between the two germline ends. The CDR3 consists of 12 residues. Germline CDR1 and CDR2: SGHTA and FQGNSA. The CDR3 here is CASSLHDETQYF. The CDR3 nucleotides are TGTGCCAGCAGCCTGCATGATGAGACCCAGTACTTC.

The chain uses TRBV21-1 and TRBJ2-1; the D call in the table, TRBD1, was not verified against the DNA. TRBV21-1 is recorded as a pseudogene. This CDR3 contains 16 residues. The DNA for the CDR3 is TGTGCCAGCAGCAGGTCTGTGGGGGGGGTCTACAATGAGCAGTTCTTC. Translating gives CASSRSVGGVYNEQFF.

This chain joins TRBV7-2 and TRBJ2-1, with 7 bases that match TRBD1. The germline gives CDR1 SGHTA, CDR2 FQGNSA. V trimming: 5 bases; J trimming: 11 bases; junction bases outside the gene matches: 15. This CDR3 contains 15 residues. The chain's CDR3 is CASSLGGTGTMKQFF. The DNA for the CDR3 is TGTGCCAGCAGCCTAGGGGGCACGGGAACAATGAAGCAGTTCTTC.

V gene TRBV2 combines with J gene TRBJ2-6; D uncertain. The germline CDR1 and CDR2 sequences are SNHLY and FYNNEI. This CDR3 is 16 amino acids long. The V gene lost 2 bases and the J gene lost 0 bases, with 8 bases spanning the gap. CDR3 sequence reads: CASSESLISGANVLTF. The CDR3, as DNA: TGTGCCAGCAGTGAATCACTTATCTCTGGGGCCAACGTCCTGACTTTC.

V is TRBV20-1 and J is TRBJ1-1; perhaps TRBD1 as D (6 bases). This CDR3 has 16 residues. Germline assignment: CDR1 DFQATT and CDR2 SNEGSKA (reference sequence). V was cut by 0 bases and J by 0 bases, with 14 bases left in between. The DNA of the CDR3 is TGCAGTGCTAGAGATAAAAGGGGACAACTGAACACTGAAGCTTTCTTT. It specifies CSARDKRGQLNTEAFF.

The rearrangement joins TRBV20-1 to TRBJ2-1, with TRBD2 matching over 11 bases. Trimming cost V 6 bases and J 4 bases; bases outside gene matches: 5. Germline CDR1 is DFQATT and CDR2 is SNEGSKA (reference sequence). The CDR3 is 14 amino acids. This CDR3 is CSAPGLADYNEQFF. Here the CDR3 DNA reads TGCAGTGCCCCGGGACTAGCGGATTACAATGAGCAGTTCTTC.

The rearrangement uses TRBV20-1 and TRBJ1-5; possible D gene TRBD1, 6 bases. Looked up from germline, CDR1 is DFQATT and CDR2 is SNEGSKA (reference sequence). Trimming took off 5 bases at V and 3 bases at J, with 11 bases between the two ends. The CDR3 extends over 13 amino acids. In DNA, the CDR3 is TGCAGTGCTGTGGGGGGCGTCAATCAGCCCCAGCATTTT. This gives the protein CSAVGGVNQPQHF.

This clonotype was detected once. The rearrangement links TRBV5-1 to TRBJ2-1, with 8 bases aligning to TRBD1. Trimming at V came to 1 base and at J to 14 bases, leaving 14 bases not matched to a gene. Germline V gene lookup returns CDR1 SGHRS and CDR2 YFSETQ. There are 15 residues in the CDR3. The CDR3 DNA follows: TGCGCCAGCAGCTTGAGGGGAATTGCAGGGGGCGCAGAGTTCTTC. Translated: CASSLRGIAGGAEFF. Full variable domain (outside the CDR3, taken from reference TRBV5-1 and TRBJ2-1): KAGVTQTPRYLIKTRGQQVTLSCSPISGHRSVSWYQQTPGQGLQFLFEYFSETQRNKGNFPGRFSGRQFSNSRSEMNVSTLELGDSALYLCASSLRGIAGGAEFFGPGTRLTVL.

The chain combines TRBV5-1 with TRBJ2-1; 12 nucleotides agree with TRBD2. The CDR3 is 14 residues long. CDR1 and CDR2 from the germline V gene are SGHRS and YFSETQ. Trimming cost V 2 bases and J 9 bases; bases outside gene matches: 3. CDR3 amino acids: CASSFKLAGGEQFF. The CDR3 DNA reads as TGCGCCAGCAGCTTCAAACTAGCGGGAGGTGAGCAGTTCTTC.

Of note for this clonotype: One end of the junction does not line up with germline, which may come from a read error. The CDR3 bases are TGCAGTGCTCGAGACGAGGAGGAAAGCTCCTACAATGAGCAGTTCTTC. It specifies CSARDEEESSYNEQFF. The V gene is TRBV20-1, the J gene TRBJ2-1; D is perhaps TRBD2 (5 bases). CDR3 size: 16 residues. Germline assignment: CDR1 DFQATT and CDR2 SNEGSKA (reference sequence).

The chain is built from TRBV7-9 and TRBJ1-2, with a possible D match to TRBD1 (6 bases). Trimming took 7 bases from V and 4 from J, leaving 22 bases between them. In germline, CDR1 is SEHNR, CDR2 FQNEAQ (reference sequence). The CDR3 has 16 residues. The CDR3 protein is CASTDAGGGGPYGYTF. CDR3 DNA: TGTGCCAGCACCGATGCCGGGGGCGGGGGCCCCTATGGCTACACCTTC.